The clone carrying this T cell receptor beta chain was detected a few times. Looked up from germline, CDR1 is MNHEY and CDR2 is SMNVEV (reference sequence). The CDR3 loop spans 16 amino acids. Unmatched junction bases numbered 12, after V lost 5 bases and J lost 7 bases. Regarding time point: patch test 1, 2 weeks after DPC sensitization. The treatment was: therapeutic diphenylcyclopropenone sensitization with weekly scalp DPC. The study extracted total RNA from unfractionated whole blood. These data originate in a study of human T cells and chemical hapten exposure. MiXCR was run by TCRdb on the RACE reads, yielding one entry per CDR3 protein. The sample has around 100,000 distinct CDR3 sequences, around 10% seen once.

Here the sequenced sample was whole blood, taken in connection with sensitization to the hapten diphenylcyclopropenone (DPC). The receptor's source is a woman aged 40-49 years with alopecia areata. Some clones in this sample may be carry-over from other donors' samples. The chain joins TRBV27 to TRBJ2-2; 8 positions match TRBD1. The CDR3 region has the DNA TGTGCCAGCAGTCTGACAGGGGCCGACAACGACGGGGAGCTGTTTTTT. Encoded protein: CASSLTGADNDGELFF.